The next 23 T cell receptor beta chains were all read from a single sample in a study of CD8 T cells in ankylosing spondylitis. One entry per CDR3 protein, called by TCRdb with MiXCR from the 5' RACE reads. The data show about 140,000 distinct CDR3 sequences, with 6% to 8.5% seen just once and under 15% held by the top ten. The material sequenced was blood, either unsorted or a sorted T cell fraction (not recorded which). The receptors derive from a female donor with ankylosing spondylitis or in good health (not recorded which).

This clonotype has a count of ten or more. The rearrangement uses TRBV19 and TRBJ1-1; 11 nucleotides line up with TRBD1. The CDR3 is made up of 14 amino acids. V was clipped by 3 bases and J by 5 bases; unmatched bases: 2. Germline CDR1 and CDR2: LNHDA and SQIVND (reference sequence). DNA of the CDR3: TGTGCCAGTAGTATGGGGGACAGGGGGACTGAAGCTTTCTTT. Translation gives CASSMGDRGTEAFF.

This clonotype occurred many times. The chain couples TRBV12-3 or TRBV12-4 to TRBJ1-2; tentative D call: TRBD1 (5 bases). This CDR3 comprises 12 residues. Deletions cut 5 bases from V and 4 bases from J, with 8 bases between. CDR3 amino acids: CASSPGPYGYTF. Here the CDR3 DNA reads TGTGCCAGCAGTCCGGGGCCCTATGGCTACACCTTC.

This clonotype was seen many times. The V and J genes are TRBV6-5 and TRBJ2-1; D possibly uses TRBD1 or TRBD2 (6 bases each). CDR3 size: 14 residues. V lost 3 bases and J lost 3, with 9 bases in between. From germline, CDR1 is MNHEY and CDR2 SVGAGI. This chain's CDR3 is CASSYRGDYNEQFF. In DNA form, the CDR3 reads TGTGCCAGCAGTTATAGGGGGGACTACAATGAGCAGTTCTTC.

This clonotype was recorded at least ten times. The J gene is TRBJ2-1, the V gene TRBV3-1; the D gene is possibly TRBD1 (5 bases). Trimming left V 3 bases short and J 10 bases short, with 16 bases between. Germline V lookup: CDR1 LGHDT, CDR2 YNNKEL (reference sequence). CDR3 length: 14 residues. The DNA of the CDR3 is TGTGCCAGCAGCCAGGATGTGTGGGGCCGGGAGCAGTTCTTC. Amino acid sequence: CASSQDVWGREQFF.

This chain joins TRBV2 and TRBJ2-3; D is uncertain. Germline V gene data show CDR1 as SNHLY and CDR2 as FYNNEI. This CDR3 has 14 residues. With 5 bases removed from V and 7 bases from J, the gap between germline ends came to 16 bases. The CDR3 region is CASSPSLTRNTQYF. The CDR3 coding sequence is TGTGCCAGCAGTCCATCACTTACTCGGAATACGCAGTATTTT.

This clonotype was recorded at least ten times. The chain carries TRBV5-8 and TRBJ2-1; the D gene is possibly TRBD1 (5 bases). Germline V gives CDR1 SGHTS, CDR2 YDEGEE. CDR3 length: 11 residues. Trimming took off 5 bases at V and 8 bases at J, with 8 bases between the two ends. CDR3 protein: CASRTDDEQFF. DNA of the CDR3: TGTGCCAGCAGGACAGACGATGAGCAGTTCTTC.

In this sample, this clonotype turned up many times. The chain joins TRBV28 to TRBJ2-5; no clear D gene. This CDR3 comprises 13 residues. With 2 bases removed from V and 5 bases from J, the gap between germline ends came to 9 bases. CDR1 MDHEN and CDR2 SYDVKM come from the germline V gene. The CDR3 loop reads CASSLERSETQYF. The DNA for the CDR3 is TGTGCCAGCAGTTTAGAGCGTTCGGAGACCCAGTACTTC.

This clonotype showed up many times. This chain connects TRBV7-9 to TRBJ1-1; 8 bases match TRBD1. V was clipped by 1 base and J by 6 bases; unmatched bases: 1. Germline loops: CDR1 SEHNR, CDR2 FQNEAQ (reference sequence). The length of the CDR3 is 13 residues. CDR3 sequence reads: CASSLGQGSEAFF. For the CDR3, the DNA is TGTGCCAGCAGCTTAGGACAGGGGTCTGAAGCTTTCTTT.

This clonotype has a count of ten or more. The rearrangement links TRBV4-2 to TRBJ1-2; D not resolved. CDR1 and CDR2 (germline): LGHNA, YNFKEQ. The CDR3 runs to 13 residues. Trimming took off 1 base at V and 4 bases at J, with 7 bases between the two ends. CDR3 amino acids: CASSQARAYGYTF. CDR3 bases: TGTGCCAGCAGCCAAGCGCGGGCCTATGGCTACACCTTC.

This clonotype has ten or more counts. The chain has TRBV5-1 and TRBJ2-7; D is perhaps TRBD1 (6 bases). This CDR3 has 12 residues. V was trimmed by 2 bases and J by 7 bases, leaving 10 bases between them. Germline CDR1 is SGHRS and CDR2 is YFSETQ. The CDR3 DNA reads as TGCGCCAGCAGCTTCACAGGGACGGAGCAGTACTTC. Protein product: CASSFTGTEQYF.

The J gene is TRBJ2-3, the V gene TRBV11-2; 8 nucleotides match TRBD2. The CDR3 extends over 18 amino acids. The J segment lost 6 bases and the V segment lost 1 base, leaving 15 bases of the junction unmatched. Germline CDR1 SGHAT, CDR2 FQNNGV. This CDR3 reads CASSLGASGRARGDTQYF. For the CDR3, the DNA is TGTGCCAGCAGCTTAGGGGCTAGCGGGCGGGCGAGGGGTGATACGCAGTATTTT.

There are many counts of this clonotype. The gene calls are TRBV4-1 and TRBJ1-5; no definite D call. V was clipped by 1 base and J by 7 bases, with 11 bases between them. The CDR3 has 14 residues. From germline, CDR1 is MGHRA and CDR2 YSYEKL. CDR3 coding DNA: TGCGCCAGCAGCCAAGCGGTGTTCGGGCAGCCCCAGCATTTT. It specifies CASSQAVFGQPQHF.

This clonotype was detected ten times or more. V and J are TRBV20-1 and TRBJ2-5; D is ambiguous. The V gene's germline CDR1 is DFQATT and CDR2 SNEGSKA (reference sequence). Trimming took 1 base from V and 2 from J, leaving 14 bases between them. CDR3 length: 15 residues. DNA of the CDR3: TGCAGTGCTAGAGTTTGGGGTGGTCCTCAAGAGACCCAGTACTTC. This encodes CSARVWGGPQETQYF.

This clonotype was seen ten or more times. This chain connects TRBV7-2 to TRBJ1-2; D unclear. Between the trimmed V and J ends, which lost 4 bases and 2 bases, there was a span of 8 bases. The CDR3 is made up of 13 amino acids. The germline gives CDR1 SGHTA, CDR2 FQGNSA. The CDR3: CASSSRRNYGYTF. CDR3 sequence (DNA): TGTGCCAGCAGCTCTAGACGGAACTATGGCTACACCTTC.

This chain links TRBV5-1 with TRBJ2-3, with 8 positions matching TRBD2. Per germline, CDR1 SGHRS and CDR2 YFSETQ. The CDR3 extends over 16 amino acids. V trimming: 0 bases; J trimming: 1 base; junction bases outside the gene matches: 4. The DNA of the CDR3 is TGCGCCAGCAGCTTGGAACAGCGGGGGCGCACAGATACGCAGTATTTT. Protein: CASSLEQRGRTDTQYF.

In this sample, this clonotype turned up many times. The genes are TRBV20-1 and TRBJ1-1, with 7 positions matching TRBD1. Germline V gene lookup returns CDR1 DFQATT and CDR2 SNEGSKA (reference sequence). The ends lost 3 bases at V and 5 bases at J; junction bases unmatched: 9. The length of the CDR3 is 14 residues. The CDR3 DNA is TGCAGTGCTAGTGTCTTGACAGGGCAGACTGAAGCTTTCTTT. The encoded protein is CSASVLTGQTEAFF.

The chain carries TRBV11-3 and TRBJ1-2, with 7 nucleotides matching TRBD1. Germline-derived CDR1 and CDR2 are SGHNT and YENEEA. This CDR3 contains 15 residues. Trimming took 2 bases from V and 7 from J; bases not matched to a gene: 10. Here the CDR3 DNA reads TGTGCCAGCAGCTTACGACGAAACAGGGGATGTGGCTACACCTTC. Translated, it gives CASSLRRNRGCGYTF.

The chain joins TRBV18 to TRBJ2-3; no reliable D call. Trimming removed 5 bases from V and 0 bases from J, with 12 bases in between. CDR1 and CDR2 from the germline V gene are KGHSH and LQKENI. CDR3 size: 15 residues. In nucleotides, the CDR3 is TGTGCCAGCTCAACCGCTCTGAAGAGCACAGATACGCAGTATTTT. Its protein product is CASSTALKSTDTQYF.

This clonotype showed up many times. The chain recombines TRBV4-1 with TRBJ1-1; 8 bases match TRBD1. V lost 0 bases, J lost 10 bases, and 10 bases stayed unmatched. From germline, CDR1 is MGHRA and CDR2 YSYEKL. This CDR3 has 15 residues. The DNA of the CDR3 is TGCGCCAGCAGCCAAGAGGTTGCCTACACAGGGGGAGCTTTCTTT. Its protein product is CASSQEVAYTGGAFF.

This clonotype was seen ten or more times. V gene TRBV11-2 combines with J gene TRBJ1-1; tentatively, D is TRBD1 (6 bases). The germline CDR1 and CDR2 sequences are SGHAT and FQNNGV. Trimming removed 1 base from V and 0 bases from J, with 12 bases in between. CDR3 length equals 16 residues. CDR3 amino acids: CASSLVDRRMNTEAFF. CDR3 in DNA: TGTGCCAGCAGCTTAGTGGACAGAAGAATGAACACTGAAGCTTTCTTT.

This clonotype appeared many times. Here the CDR3 DNA reads TGTGCCAGCAGTTACTCGACTAGCTACAATGAGCAGTTCTTC. This gives the protein CASSYSTSYNEQFF. The chain couples TRBV6-2 or TRBV6-3 to TRBJ2-1; tentative D call: TRBD2 (6 bases). Germline values: CDR1 MNHEY, CDR2 SVGEGT. V lost 0 bases, J lost 3 bases, and 6 bases lay in between. This CDR3 region has 14 residues.

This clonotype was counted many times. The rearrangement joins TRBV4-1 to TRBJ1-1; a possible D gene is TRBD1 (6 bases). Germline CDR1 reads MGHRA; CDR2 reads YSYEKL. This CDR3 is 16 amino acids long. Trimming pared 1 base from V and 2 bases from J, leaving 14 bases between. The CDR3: CASSQVGGAFNTEAFF. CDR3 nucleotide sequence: TGCGCCAGCAGCCAAGTTGGGGGGGCCTTCAACACTGAAGCTTTCTTT.

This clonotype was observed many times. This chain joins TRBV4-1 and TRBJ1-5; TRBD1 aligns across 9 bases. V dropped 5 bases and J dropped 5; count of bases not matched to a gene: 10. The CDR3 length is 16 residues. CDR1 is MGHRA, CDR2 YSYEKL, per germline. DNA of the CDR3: TGCGCCAGCAGCGCGCCGACAGGGGGAAGGTATCAGCCCCAGCATTTT. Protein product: CASSAPTGGRYQPQHF.